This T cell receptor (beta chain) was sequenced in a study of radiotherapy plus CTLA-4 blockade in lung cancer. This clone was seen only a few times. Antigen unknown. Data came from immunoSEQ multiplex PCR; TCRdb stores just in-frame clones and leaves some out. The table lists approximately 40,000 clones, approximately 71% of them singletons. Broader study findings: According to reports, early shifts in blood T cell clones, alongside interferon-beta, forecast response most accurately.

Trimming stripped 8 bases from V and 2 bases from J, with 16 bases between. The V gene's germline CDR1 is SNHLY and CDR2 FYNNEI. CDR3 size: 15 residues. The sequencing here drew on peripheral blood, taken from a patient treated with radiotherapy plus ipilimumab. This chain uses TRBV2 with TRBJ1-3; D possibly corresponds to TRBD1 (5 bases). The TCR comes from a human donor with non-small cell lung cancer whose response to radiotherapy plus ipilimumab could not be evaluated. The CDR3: CASRRGTTPGNTIYF. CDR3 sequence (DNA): TGTGCCAGCCGGAGGGGCACTACCCCTGGAAACACCATATATTTT.